A single sample is the source of the 8 T cell receptor beta chains below, sequenced in a study of regulatory T cells in long-lasting Graves disease. Stated time point: newly diagnosed GD, antithyroid drugs for less than 3 months. RNA isolated from PBMCs was used to make the TCR library. Building the TCR beta libraries relied on iRepertoire HTBI primers, and CDR3 regions underwent Arm-PCR. A single record per CDR3 protein comes from TCRdb applying MiXCR to the multiplex PCR reads. The table shows about 240,000 distinct CDR3 sequences, with around 20% occurring only once. The sample was peripheral blood mononuclear cells (PBMCs), taken at new diagnosis, from a patient treated with antithyroid drugs. These TCRs come from a female donor with Graves disease.

This clonotype was seen at least ten times. This chain uses TRBV7-6 with TRBJ2-3; 11 nucleotides align to TRBD2. Germline V lookup: CDR1 SGHVS, CDR2 FNYEAQ. This CDR3 contains 13 residues. Trimming at V came to 8 bases and at J to 5 bases, leaving 3 bases not matched to a gene. CDR3 residues: CASSGTSGDTQYF. CDR3 nucleotides: TGTGCCAGCTCCGGGACTAGCGGAGATACGCAGTATTTT. Using reference TRBV7-6 and TRBJ2-3 for the parts outside the CDR3, the full variable domain is GAGVSQSPRYKVTKRGQDVALRCDPISGHVSLYWYRQALGQGPEFLTYFNYEAQQDKSGLPNDRFSAERPEGSISTLTIQRTEQRDSAMYRCASSGTSGDTQYFGPGTRLTVL.

This clonotype has ten or more counts. J is TRBJ2-3 and V is TRBV2, with D maybe TRBD2 (6 bases). The CDR3 is made up of 16 amino acids. Per germline, CDR1 SNHLY and CDR2 FYNNEI. V was cut by 7 bases and J by 2 bases, with 19 bases left in between. CDR3 amino acids: CASIQRRGQYTDTQYF. The CDR3 bases are TGTGCCAGCATACAAAGGAGGGGTCAGTACACAGATACGCAGTATTTT.

Of note for this clonotype: Only one base separates this from a far larger clonotype, so it likely reflects a read error. The missing conserved phenylalanine or tryptophan at the end of this CDR3 makes a read error likely. V and J are TRBV7-7 and TRBJ2-7; D is undetermined. Deletions cut 1 base from V and 4 bases from J, with 11 bases between. This CDR3 is 14 amino acids long. The germline gives CDR1 SSHAT, CDR2 FNYEAQ (reference sequence). The CDR3 DNA follows: TGTGCCAGCAGCTTAGGGGGATCGGCATACGAGCAGTACTCC. It translates to CASSLGGSAYEQYS.

This clonotype has at least ten counts. This sequence joins TRBV4-3 and TRBJ1-5; no definite D call. This CDR3 has 14 residues. Germline V gene data show CDR1 as LGHNA and CDR2 as YSLEER. Trimming cost V 1 base and J 7 bases, with 11 bases left between them. The CDR3, as DNA: TGCGCCAGCAGCCAAGTGGTCGTCGGACAGCCCCAGCATTTT. Protein product: CASSQVVVGQPQHF.

In its sample, this clonotype was seen a few times. This may be a read error, as it is one base from a much larger clone. The J gene is TRBJ2-1, the V gene TRBV10-3, with D possibly TRBD2 on 6 matching bases. CDR3 length equals 16 residues. CDR1 ENHRY and CDR2 SYGVKD come from the germline V gene. For the CDR3, the DNA is TGTGCCATCAGTGAAGTAGGTGCGGGAAGGGGAAATGAGCAGCTCTTC. It yields the protein CAISEVGAGRGNEQLF.

The chain carries TRBV6-5 and TRBJ2-3; D possibly matches TRBD1 or TRBD2 (5 bases each). Trimming left V 4 bases short and J 2 bases short, with 16 bases between. This CDR3 contains 16 residues. From germline, CDR1 is MNHEY and CDR2 SVGAGI. CDR3 region: CASSFDVGEFTDTQYF. The CDR3 region has the DNA TGTGCCAGCAGTTTTGATGTGGGGGAGTTCACAGATACGCAGTATTTT.

This clonotype has more than one count but fewer than ten. The rearrangement joins TRBV12-3 or TRBV12-4 to TRBJ2-2; a possible D gene is TRBD1 (6 bases). Trimming cost V 5 bases and J 10 bases, with 17 bases left between them. The CDR3 has 14 residues. The CDR3 sequence: CASSDRDIGLELFF. CDR3 DNA sequence: TGTGCCAGCAGTGACCGGGACATCGGGTTGGAGCTGTTTTTT.

This clonotype was counted at least ten times. The chain recombines TRBV7-3 with TRBJ2-1; the D is unclear. This CDR3 region has 13 residues. CDR1 and CDR2 (germline): SGHTA, FQGTGA. V dropped 5 bases and J dropped 7 bases, with 12 bases sitting between them. Written as DNA, the CDR3 is TGTGCCAGCAGCGCCGTCCCCTCTAATGAGCAGTTCTTC. Amino acid sequence: CASSAVPSNEQFF.